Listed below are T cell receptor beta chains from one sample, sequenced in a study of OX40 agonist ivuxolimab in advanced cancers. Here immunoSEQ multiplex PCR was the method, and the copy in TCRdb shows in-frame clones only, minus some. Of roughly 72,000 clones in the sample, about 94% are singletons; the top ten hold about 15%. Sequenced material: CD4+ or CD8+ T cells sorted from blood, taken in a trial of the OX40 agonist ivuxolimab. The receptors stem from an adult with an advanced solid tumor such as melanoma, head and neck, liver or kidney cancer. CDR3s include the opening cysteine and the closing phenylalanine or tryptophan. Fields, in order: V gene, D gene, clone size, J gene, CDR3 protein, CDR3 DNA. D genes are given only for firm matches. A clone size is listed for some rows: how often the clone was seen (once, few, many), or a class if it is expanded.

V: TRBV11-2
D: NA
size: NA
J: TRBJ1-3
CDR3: CASSDSHGQSSGNTIYF
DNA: TGTGCCAGCAGCGACTCACATGGACAGAGCTCTGGAAACACCATATATTTT

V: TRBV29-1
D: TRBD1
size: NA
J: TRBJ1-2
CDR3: CSAMGQYGYTF
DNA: TGCAGCGCCATGGGACAGTATGGCTACACCTTC

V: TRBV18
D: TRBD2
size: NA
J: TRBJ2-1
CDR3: CASSRSSGGAFVNEQFF
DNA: TGTGCCAGCTCACGGAGTAGCGGGGGGGCTTTTGTCAATGAGCAGTTCTTC

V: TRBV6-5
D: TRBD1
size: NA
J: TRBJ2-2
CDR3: CASSYRTGFTGELFF
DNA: TGTGCCAGCAGTTATAGGACAGGGTTCACCGGGGAGCTGTTTTTT

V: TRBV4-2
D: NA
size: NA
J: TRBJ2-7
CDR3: CASSPWVLGSYEQYF
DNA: TGTGCCAGCAGCCCTTGGGTCCTGGGCTCCTACGAGCAGTACTTC

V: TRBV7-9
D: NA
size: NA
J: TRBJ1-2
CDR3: CASSPGPGFYGYTF
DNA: TGTGCCAGCAGCCCCGGCCCGGGGTTCTATGGCTACACCTTC

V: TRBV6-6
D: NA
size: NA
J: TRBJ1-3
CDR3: CASDRGPPGNTIYF
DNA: TGTGCCAGCGATCGGGGACCACCTGGAAACACCATATATTTT

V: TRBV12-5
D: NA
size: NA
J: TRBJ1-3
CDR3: CASGLDRTRGSGNTIYF
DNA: TGTGCTAGTGGTTTGGATCGGACGAGGGGCTCTGGAAACACCATATATTTT

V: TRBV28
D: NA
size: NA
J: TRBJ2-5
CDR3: CASSSIAGHLPDQETQYF
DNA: TGTGCCAGCAGTTCAATCGCGGGACACCTCCCCGACCAAGAGACCCAGTACTTC

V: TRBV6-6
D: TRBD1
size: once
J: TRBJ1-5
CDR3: CASSPSGTGYQPQHF
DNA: TGTGCCAGCAGTCCCTCCGGGACAGGGTATCAGCCCCAGCATTTT

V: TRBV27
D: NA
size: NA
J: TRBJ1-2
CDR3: CASSFREAPKNYGYTF
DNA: TGTGCCAGCAGTTTCCGGGAGGCCCCCAAGAACTATGGCTACACCTTC

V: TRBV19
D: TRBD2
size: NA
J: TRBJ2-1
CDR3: CASNFGAGGGNEQFF
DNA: TGTGCCAGTAACTTTGGAGCGGGAGGGGGCAATGAGCAGTTCTTC

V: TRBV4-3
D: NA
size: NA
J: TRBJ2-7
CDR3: CASSQDPGGAGEQYF
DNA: TGCGCCAGCAGCCAAGATCCAGGAGGGGCAGGGGAGCAGTACTTC

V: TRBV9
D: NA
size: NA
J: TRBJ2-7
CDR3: CASSPGTTEQYF
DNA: TGTGCCAGCAGCCCCGGGACCACCGAGCAGTACTTC

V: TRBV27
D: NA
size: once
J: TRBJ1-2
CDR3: CASSLSGIYGYTF
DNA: TGTGCCAGCAGTTTATCAGGCATCTATGGCTACACCTTC

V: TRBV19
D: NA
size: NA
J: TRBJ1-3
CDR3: CASSIRFSGNTIYF
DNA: TGTGCCAGTAGTATTAGGTTCTCTGGAAACACCATATATTTT

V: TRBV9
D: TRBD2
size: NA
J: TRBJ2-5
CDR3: CASSVAPVPKAGGQETQYF
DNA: TGTGCCAGCAGCGTAGCACCCGTCCCGAAAGCGGGGGGCCAAGAGACCCAGTACTTC

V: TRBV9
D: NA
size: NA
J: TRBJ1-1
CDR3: CASSATAMNTEAFF
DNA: TGTGCCAGCAGCGCGACGGCCATGAACACTGAAGCTTTCTTT

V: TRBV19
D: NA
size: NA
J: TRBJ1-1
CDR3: CASSNPIGTEAFF
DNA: TGTGCCAGTAGTAACCCCATCGGCACTGAAGCTTTCTTT

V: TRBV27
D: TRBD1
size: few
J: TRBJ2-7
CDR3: CASSPPGTAAYEQYF
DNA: TGTGCCAGCAGTCCGCCCGGGACAGCAGCCTACGAGCAGTACTTC

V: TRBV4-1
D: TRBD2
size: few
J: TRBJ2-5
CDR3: CASSPGGLAGKVETQYF
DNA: TGCGCCAGCAGCCCTGGAGGACTAGCGGGGAAAGTAGAGACCCAGTACTTC

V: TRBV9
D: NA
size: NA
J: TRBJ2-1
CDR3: CASSVDRGGSYNEQFF
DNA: TGTGCCAGCAGCGTAGACAGGGGGGGCTCCTACAATGAGCAGTTCTTC

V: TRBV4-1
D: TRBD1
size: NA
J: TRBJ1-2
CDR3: CASTINAGQGADGYTF
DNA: TGCGCCAGCACTATCAACGCGGGACAGGGGGCCGATGGCTACACCTTC

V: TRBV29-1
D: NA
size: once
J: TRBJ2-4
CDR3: CSSGGPLGAKNIQYF
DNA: TGCAGCTCCGGGGGACCACTTGGGGCCAAAAACATTCAGTACTTC

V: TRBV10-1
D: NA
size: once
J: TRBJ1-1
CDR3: CASSEGRDTEAFF
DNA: TGCGCCAGCAGTGAGGGCAGAGACACTGAAGCTTTCTTT

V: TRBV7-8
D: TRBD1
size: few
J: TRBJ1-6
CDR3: CASSPSTGAGSPLHF
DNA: TGTGCCAGCAGCCCCTCGACAGGGGCGGGGTCACCCCTCCACTTT

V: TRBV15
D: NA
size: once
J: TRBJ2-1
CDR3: CATSRVWASAYNEQFF
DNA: TGTGCCACCAGCAGAGTTTGGGCTAGCGCCTACAATGAGCAGTTCTTC

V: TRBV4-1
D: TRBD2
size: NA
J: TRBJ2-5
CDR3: CASSQTIGLAGGEETQYF
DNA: TGCGCCAGCAGCCAAACGATCGGACTAGCGGGAGGGGAAGAGACCCAGTACTTC

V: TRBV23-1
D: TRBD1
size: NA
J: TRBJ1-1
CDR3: CASSRQGAEAEAFF
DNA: TGCGCCAGCAGTCGACAGGGGGCTGAGGCTGAAGCTTTCTTT

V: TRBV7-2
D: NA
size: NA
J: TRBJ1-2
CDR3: CASSLGNYYGYTF
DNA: TGTGCCAGCAGCTTAGGGAACTACTATGGCTACACCTTC

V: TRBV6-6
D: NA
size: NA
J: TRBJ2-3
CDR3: CASSPDPGVTDTQYF
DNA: TGTGCCAGCAGTCCCGACCCGGGGGTTACAGATACGCAGTATTTT

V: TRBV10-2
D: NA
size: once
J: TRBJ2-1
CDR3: CASSGTNFNEQFF
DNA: TGCGCCAGCAGCGGGACCAACTTCAATGAGCAGTTCTTC

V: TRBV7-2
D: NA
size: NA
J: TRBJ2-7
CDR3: CASSAPGRGYEQYF
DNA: TGTGCCAGCAGCGCCCCGGGGCGGGGCTACGAGCAGTACTTC

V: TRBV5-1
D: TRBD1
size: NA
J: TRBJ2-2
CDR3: CASSLGQGETGELFF
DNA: TGCGCCAGCAGCTTGGGACAGGGTGAAACCGGGGAGCTGTTTTTT

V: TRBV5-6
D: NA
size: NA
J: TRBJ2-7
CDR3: CASSYPARTYEQYF
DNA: TGTGCCAGCAGCTACCCGGCCAGGACCTACGAGCAGTACTTC

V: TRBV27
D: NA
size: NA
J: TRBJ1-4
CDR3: CASSAGGMGKLFF
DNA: TGTGCCAGCAGTGCCGGGGGCATGGGGAAACTGTTTTTT

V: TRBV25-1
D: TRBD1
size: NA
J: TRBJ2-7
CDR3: CASSGPPRGLYEQYF
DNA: TGTGCCAGCAGTGGCCCCCCCAGGGGGCTATACGAGCAGTACTTC

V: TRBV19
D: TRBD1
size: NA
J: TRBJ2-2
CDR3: CASSKTGSAVGELFF
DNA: TGTGCCAGTAGTAAGACAGGGTCGGCGGTCGGGGAGCTGTTTTTT

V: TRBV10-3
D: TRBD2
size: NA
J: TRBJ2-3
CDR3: CAISESLAGGSDTQYF
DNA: TGTGCCATCAGTGAGTCTCTAGCGGGAGGGTCAGATACGCAGTATTTT

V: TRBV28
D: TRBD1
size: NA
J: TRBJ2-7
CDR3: CASSTPILTGAIRAYEQYF
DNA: TGTGCCAGCAGCACACCGATCCTAACAGGGGCCATAAGGGCCTACGAGCAGTACTTC

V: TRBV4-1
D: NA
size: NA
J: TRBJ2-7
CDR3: CASSSSQGTYYEQYF
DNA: TGCGCCAGCAGTTCGTCTCAGGGGACCTACTACGAGCAGTACTTC

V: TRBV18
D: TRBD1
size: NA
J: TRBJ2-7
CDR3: CASSPPVGQGREQYF
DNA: TGTGCCAGCTCACCACCGGTGGGACAGGGTCGGGAGCAGTACTTC

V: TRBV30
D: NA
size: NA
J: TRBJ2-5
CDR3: CASAGFEETQYF
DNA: TGTGCCTCGGCAGGGTTCGAAGAGACCCAGTACTTC

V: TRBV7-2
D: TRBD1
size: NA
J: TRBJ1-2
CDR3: CASSLDDRGLYGYTF
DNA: TGTGCCAGCAGCTTAGACGACAGGGGGCTCTATGGCTACACCTTC

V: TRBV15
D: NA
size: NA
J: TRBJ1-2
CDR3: CATSRDRGPVGSGYTF
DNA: TGTGCCACCAGCAGAGATAGGGGCCCAGTGGGGAGCGGCTACACCTTC

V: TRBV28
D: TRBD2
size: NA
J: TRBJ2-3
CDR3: CASSAIAGKSSDTQYF
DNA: TGTGCCAGCAGTGCCATAGCGGGAAAATCCTCAGATACGCAGTATTTT